A single T cell receptor beta chain is shown here with its context. Its antigen is unidentified. J was trimmed by 2 bases and V by 4 bases; bases with no gene match: 3. The germline V gene has CDR1 PRHDT and CDR2 FYEKMQ (reference sequence). There are 15 residues in the CDR3. This entry is derived from a study of somatic mutations in cytotoxic T cells in rheumatoid arthritis. About the research overall: Immediately following diagnosis and ahead of any treatment, patient blood (almost 31 ml EDTA) was drawn.

Study-level points and caveats: Unidentified antigens were the targets of the expanded CD8+ clones.

Sequenced by immunoSEQ multiplex PCR; TCRdb stores in-frame clones only, minus some. The table shows fewer than 20,000 clones, with around 80% occurring only once. Input material: CD8+ T cells sorted from blood. The TCR originated in a woman in her forties or fifties with rheumatoid arthritis. The gene calls are TRBV13 and TRBJ2-1, with 9 bases identical to TRBD2. The CDR3 protein is CASSSSGEPYNEQFF. The CDR3 DNA sequence: TGTGCCAGCAGCTCTAGCGGGGAACCCTACAATGAGCAGTTCTTC.